A single sample gave rise to the 6 T cell receptor beta chains below, sequenced in a study of T-cell reconstitution after alpha-beta-depleted transplantation in children (dated by TCRdb to about 2016). The treatment or condition label on this specimen signifies: allogeneic hematopoietic cell transplantation with graft depleted of TCRalphabeta T cells and CD19 B cells. Library preparation was by PCR. Sequencing instrument: Illumina HiSeq 2500. To normalize quantification of the TCRbeta repertoire, the TCR libraries were built with molecular barcoding that relied on unique molecular identifiers. The public reads were quality trimmed at Q25 with fastp and then assembled into clones with MiXCR by TCRdb, keeping productive beta chains. Identical CDR3 proteins give one entry, which carries the most common genes and DNA. The sample profile shows fewer than 400,000 distinct CDR3 sequences; 23% of them were found once. The top ten clones comprise approximately 11% of the sample.

This material consisted of PBMCs, mostly from graft donor cells, taken 180 days after TCRalphabeta/CD19-depleted stem cell transplant. The receptors come from a male patient between 10 and 17 years old who had a stem cell transplant for acute lymphoblastic leukemia, so the T cells may come from the graft donor.

This clonotype turned up a few times. The CDR3 sequence: CASRRTAGNTIYF. The CDR3 DNA sequence: TGTGCCAGCAGGCGGACGGCTGGAAACACCATATATTTT. The chain joins TRBV3-1 to TRBJ1-3; D remains ambiguous. The germline V gene has CDR1 LGHDT and CDR2 YNNKEL (reference sequence). V was cut by 6 bases and J by 2 bases, with 8 bases left in between. The CDR3 has 13 amino acids.

This clonotype has more than one count but fewer than ten. The chain couples TRBV12-3 or TRBV12-4 to TRBJ1-5, with 11 bases lining up with TRBD1. V gave up 5 bases and J gave up 0 bases; unmatched junction bases: 15. The CDR3 is 20 amino acids. CDR3 nucleotides: TGTGCCAGCAGTCAAACAATCCGGGACAGGGGGGACCATAGCAATCAGCCCCAGCATTTT. Amino acids: CASSQTIRDRGDHSNQPQHF.

This clonotype has just a few counts. The chain combines TRBV12-3 or TRBV12-4 with TRBJ2-3; the D gene is possibly TRBD2 (6 bases). V was pared by 5 bases and J by 2 bases, with 14 bases between. The CDR3 consists of 15 residues. CDR3 residues: CASSPSGLNTDTQYF. DNA for the CDR3: TGTGCCAGCAGTCCTTCGGGACTTAACACAGATACGCAGTATTTT.

The rearrangement links TRBV10-1 to TRBJ1-6; a possible D gene is TRBD1 (6 bases). Per the germline V gene, CDR1 is WNHNN and CDR2 is SYGVQD (reference sequence). The CDR3 is 15 residues long. V shed 3 bases and J shed 11 bases, with 17 bases lying between them. The CDR3 is CASSDPGVVGAPLHF. CDR3 DNA: TGCGCCAGCAGTGACCCAGGGGTGGTTGGGGCACCCCTCCACTTT.

The chain uses TRBV5-1 and TRBJ2-5, with a possible D match to TRBD1 (6 bases). V lost 0 bases, J lost 6 bases, and 9 bases lay in between. Germline-derived CDR1 and CDR2 are SGHRS and YFSETQ. The CDR3 covers 13 residues. CDR3 sequence reads: CASSLARGQTQYF. Written as DNA, the CDR3 is TGCGCCAGCAGCTTGGCCAGGGGCCAGACCCAGTACTTC.

The CDR3 coding sequence is TGTGCCAGCAGCCCCCCCGGTTACAATGAGCAGTTCTTC. Amino acids: CASSPPGYNEQFF. This chain connects TRBV7-9 to TRBJ2-1; D unclear. V lost 5 bases to trimming and J lost 4 bases, with 9 bases between them. This CDR3 contains 13 residues. Germline lookup yields CDR1 SEHNR and CDR2 FQNEAQ (reference sequence).